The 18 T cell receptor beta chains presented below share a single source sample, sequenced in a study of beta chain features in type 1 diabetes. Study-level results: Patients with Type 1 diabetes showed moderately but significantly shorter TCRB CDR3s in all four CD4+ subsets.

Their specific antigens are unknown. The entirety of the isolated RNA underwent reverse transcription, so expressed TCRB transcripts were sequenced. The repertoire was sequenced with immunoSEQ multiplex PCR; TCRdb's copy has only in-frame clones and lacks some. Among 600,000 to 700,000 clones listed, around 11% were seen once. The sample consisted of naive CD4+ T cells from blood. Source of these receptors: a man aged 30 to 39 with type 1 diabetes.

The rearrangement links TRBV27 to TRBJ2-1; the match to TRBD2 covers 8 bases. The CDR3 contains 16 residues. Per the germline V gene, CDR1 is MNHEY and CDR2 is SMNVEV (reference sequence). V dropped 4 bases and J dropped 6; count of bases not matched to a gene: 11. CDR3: CASSYSGIRAGNEQFF. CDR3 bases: TGTGCCAGCAGTTATAGCGGGATCCGGGCCGGCAATGAGCAGTTCTTC.

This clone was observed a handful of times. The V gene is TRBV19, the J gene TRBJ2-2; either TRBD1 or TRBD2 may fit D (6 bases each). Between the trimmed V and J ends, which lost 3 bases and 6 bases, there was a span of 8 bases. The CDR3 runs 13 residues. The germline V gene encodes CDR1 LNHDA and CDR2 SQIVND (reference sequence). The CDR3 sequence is CASSMRGAGELFF. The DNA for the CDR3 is TGTGCCAGTAGTATGAGGGGGGCCGGGGAGCTGTTTTTT. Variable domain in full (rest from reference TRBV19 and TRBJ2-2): DGGITQSPKYLFRKEGQNVTLSCEQNLNHDAMYWYRQDPGQGLRLIYYSQIVNDFQKGDIAEGYSVSREKKESFPLTVTSAQKNPTAFYLCASSMRGAGELFFGEGSRLTVL.

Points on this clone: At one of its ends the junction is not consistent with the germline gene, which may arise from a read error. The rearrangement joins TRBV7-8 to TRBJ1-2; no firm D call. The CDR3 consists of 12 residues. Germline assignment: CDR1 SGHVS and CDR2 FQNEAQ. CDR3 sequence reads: CASSLGPRSPHF. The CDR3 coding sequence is TGTGCCAGCAGCTTAGGCCCCCGTAGTCCTCACTTC.

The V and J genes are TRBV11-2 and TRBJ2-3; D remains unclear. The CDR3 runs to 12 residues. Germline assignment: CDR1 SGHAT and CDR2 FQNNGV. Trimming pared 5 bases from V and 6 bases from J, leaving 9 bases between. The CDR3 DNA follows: TGTGCCAGCAGCCCAAGGGTTGATACGCAGTATTTT. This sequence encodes CASSPRVDTQYF.

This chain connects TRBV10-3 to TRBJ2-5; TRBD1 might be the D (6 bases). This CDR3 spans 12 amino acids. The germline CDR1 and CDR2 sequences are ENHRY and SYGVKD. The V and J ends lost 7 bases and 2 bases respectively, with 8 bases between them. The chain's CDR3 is CAIKDSQETQYF. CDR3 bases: TGTGCCATCAAGGACAGTCAAGAGACCCAGTACTTC.

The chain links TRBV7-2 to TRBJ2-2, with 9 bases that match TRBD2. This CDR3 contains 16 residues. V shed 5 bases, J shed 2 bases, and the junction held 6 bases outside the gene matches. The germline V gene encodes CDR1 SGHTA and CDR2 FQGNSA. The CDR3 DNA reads TGTGCCAGCAGCCCAGCGGGGGGCCCTAACACCGGGGAGCTGTTTTTT. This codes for CASSPAGGPNTGELFF.

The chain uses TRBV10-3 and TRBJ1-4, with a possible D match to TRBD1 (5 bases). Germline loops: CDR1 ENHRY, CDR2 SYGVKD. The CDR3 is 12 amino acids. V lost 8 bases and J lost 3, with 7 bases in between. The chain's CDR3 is CAIGDANEKLFF. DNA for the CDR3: TGTGCCATCGGGGACGCTAATGAAAAACTGTTTTTT.

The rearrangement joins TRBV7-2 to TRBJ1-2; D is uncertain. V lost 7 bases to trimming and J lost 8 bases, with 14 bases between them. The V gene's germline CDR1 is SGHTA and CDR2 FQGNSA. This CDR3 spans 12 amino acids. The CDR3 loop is CASNRGAGGYTF. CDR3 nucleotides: TGTGCCAGCAACCGGGGAGCGGGAGGCTACACCTTC. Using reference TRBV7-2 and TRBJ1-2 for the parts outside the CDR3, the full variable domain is GAGVSQSPSNKVTEKGKDVELRCDPISGHTALYWYRQSLGQGLEFLIYFQGNSAPDKSGLPSDRFSAERTGGSVSTLTIQRTQQEDSAVYLCASNRGAGGYTFGSGTRLTVV.

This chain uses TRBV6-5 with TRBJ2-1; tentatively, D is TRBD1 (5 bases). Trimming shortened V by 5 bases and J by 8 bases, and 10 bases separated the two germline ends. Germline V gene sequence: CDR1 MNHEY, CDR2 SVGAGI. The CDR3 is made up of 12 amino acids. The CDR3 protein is CASSRTGHEQFF. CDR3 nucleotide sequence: TGTGCCAGCAGTCGTACAGGCCATGAGCAGTTCTTC.

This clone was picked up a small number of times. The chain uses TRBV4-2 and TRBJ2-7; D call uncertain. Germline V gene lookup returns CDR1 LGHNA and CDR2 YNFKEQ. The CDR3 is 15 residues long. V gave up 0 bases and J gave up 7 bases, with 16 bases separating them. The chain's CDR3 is CASSQDSGLYGEQYF. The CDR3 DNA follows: TGTGCCAGCAGCCAAGATTCCGGGTTGTACGGAGAGCAGTACTTC.

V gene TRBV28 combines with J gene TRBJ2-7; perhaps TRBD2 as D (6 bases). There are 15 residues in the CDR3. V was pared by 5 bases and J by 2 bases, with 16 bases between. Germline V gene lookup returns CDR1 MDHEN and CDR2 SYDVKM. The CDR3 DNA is TGTGCCAGCAGTCTCGACATCCGCGGGGCCTACGAGCAGTACTTC. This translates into CASSLDIRGAYEQYF.

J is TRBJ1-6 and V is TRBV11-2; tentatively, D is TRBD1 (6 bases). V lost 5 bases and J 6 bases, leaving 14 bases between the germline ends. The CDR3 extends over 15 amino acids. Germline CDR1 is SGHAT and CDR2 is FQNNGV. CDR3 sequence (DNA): TGTGCCAGCAGCCAGGACAGCACTTTTAATTCACCCCTCCACTTT. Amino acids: CASSQDSTFNSPLHF.

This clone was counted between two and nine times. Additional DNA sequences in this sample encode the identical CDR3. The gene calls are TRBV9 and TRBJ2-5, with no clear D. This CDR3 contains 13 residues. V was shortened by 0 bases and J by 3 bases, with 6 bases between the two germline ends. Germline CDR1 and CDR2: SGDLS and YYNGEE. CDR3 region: CASSVGAEETQYF. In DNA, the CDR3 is TGTGCCAGCAGCGTAGGGGCGGAAGAGACCCAGTACTTC.

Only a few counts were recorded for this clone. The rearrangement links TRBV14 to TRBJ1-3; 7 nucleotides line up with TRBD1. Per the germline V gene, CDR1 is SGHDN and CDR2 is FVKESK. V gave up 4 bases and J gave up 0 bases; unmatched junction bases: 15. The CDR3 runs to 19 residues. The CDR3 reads CASSPFIGQVNYSGNTIYF. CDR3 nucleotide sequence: TGTGCCAGCAGCCCGTTCATAGGACAGGTCAATTACTCTGGAAACACCATATATTTT.

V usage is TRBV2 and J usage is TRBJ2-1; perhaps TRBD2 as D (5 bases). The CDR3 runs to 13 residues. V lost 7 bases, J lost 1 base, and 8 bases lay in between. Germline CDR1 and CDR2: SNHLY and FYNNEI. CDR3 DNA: TGTGCCAGCACTCGGGGATCCTACAATGAGCAGTTCTTC. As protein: CASTRGSYNEQFF.

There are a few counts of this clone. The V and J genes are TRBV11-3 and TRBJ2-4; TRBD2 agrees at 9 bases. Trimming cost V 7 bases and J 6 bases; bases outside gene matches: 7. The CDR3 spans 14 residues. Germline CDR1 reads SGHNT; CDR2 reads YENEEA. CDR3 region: CASKSGSGGNIQYF. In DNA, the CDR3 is TGTGCCAGCAAATCGGGTAGCGGGGGAAACATTCAGTACTTC.

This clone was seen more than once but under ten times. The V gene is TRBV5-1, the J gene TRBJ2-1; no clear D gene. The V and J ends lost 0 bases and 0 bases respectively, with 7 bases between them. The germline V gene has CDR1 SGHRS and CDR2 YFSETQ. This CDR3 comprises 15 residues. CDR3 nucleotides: TGCGCCAGCAGCTTGGCGTGGGGCTCCTACAATGAGCAGTTCTTC. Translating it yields CASSLAWGSYNEQFF.

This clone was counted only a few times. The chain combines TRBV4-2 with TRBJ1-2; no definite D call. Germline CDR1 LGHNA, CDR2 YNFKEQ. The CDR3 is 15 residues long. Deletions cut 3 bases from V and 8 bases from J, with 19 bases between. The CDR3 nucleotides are TGTGCCAGCAGCCAGGGGATCCCCAGAATCTCGGGCTACACCTTC. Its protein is CASSQGIPRISGYTF.